The rows below give T cell receptor beta chains drawn from one sample of a study of a mutant IDH1 vaccine in newly diagnosed glioma. Generated by immunoSEQ multiplex PCR, the TCRdb table keeps only in-frame clones and is missing some. The sample contains about 98,000 clones, 70% to 90% of which appear only once. The sequencing here drew on PBMCs, taken from a glioma patient treated with radiotherapy, temozolomide or both. These receptors were collected from a woman aged 45-59 years with glioma. The CDR3 runs from the conserved cysteine through the conserved F or W. A D gene is named only where the DNA matches it firmly. Rows may omit the clone size; those that give it use once, few, many or a size class.

>NA|TRBJ2-7|TRBV28|NA
TGTGCCAGCAATCGGGCCTACGAGCAGTACTTC
CASNRAYEQYF
>NA|TRBJ1-5|TRBV2|NA
TGTGCCAGCAAAGGTAATAGCAATCAGCCCCAGCATTTT
CASKGNSNQPQHF
>NA|TRBJ2-5|TRBV28|NA
TGTGCCAGCGGGAGGAGCCAAGAGACCCAGTACTTC
CASGRSQETQYF
>NA|TRBJ1-5|TRBV18|NA
TGTGCCAGCTCACCAAACAGACCCACCTTTGATCAGCCCCAGCATTTT
CASSPNRPTFDQPQHF
>NA|TRBJ2-1|TRBV19|NA
TGTGCCAGTAGTATCGGGGGTCTTAGTGAGCAGTTCTTC
CASSIGGLSEQFF
>NA|TRBJ1-1|TRBV5-4|NA
TGTGCCAGCAGCCCTTGGGGGGGGAACACTGAAGCTTTCTTT
CASSPWGGNTEAFF
>once|TRBJ2-4|TRBV18|NA
TGTGCCAGCTCACCCCCGCAGCTCGTTAAGGGCAAAAACATTCAGTACTTC
CASSPPQLVKGKNIQYF
>NA|TRBJ2-1|TRBV5-6|NA
TGTGCCAGCAGAGACTTTGGGAGCTCCTACAATGAGCAGTTCTTC
CASRDFGSSYNEQFF
>few|TRBJ2-5|TRBV7-3|NA
TGTGCCAGCAGCTTAAAGGCTGTTTTGGGGTTACGAGAGACCCAGTACTTC
CASSLKAVLGLRETQYF
>NA|TRBJ2-6|TRBV18|NA
TGTGCCAGCTCACCAAGGGCAGACTCTGGGGCCAACGTCCTGACTTTC
CASSPRADSGANVLTF
>once|TRBJ2-2|TRBV28|TRBD2
TGTGCCAGCAGTGCCCCAACTAGCGGGAGACGGACCGGGGAGCTGTTTTTT
CASSAPTSGRRTGELFF
>NA|TRBJ1-1|TRBV19|NA
TGTGCCAGTAGTAGCCCTAACACTGAAGCTTTCTTT
CASSSPNTEAFF
>NA|TRBJ1-1|TRBV7-8|NA
TGTGCCAGCAGCCCGGGGAGGGGGTACACTGAAGCTTTCTTT
CASSPGRGYTEAFF
>NA|TRBJ2-7|TRBV7-2|TRBD2
TGTGCCAGCAGCTTGACTAGCGGGAGAAACGAGCAGTACTTC
CASSLTSGRNEQYF
>NA|TRBJ2-2|TRBV15|NA
TGTGCCACCAGCAGAGGACGAATGTTTGACGGGGAGCTGTTTTTT
CATSRGRMFDGELFF
>NA|TRBJ2-1|TRBV18|TRBD2
TGTGCCAGCTCCCTGGGACTAGCGGGAGTAAATGAGCAGTTCTTC
CASSLGLAGVNEQFF
>NA|TRBJ2-4|TRBV27|NA
TGTGCCAGCAGTCCCGGACCCCGCTGGATTCAGTACTTC
CASSPGPRWIQYF
>NA|TRBJ2-1|TRBV7-9|NA
TGTGCCAGCAGCTTAGCCGGGTCGAATGAGCAGTTCTTC
CASSLAGSNEQFF
>NA|TRBJ2-2|TRBV27|TRBD2
TGTGCCAGCAGTTTATACCCGGGGGGCACCGGGGAGCTGTTTTTT
CASSLYPGGTGELFF
>NA|TRBJ1-4|TRBV6-5|TRBD1
TGTGCCAGCAGTTACTCCGGACAGGGTGAAAAACTGTTTTTT
CASSYSGQGEKLFF
>once|TRBJ1-1|TRBV5-1|TRBD1
TGCGCCAGCAGCCCGGGGACAGGGGCTAACACTGAAGCTTTCTTT
CASSPGTGANTEAFF
>once|TRBJ2-7|TRBV25-1|TRBD1
TGTGCCAACTTGGGACAGGGGCGGCACGAGCAGTACTTC
CANLGQGRHEQYF
>NA|TRBJ1-4|TRBV7-9|NA
TGTGCCAGCAGCTTTGCGGCCGAAAAACTGTTTTTT
CASSFAAEKLFF
>NA|TRBJ1-1|TRBV6-5|TRBD1
TGTGCCAGCAGTAGGGGACAGTACACTGAAGCTTTCTTT
CASSRGQYTEAFF
>NA|TRBJ1-5|TRBV5-1|NA
TGCGCCAGCAGCTTCGACAGCACGAGGCCCCAGCATTTT
CASSFDSTRPQHF
>NA|TRBJ2-7|TRBV4-1|NA
TGCGCCAGCAGCCAAGAGGGCCAGTCCTACGAGCAGTACTTC
CASSQEGQSYEQYF
>NA|TRBJ2-1|TRBV27|TRBD2
TGTGCCAGCGGGGGACTAGCGGTAAACAATGAGCAGTTCTTC
CASGGLAVNNEQFF
>NA|TRBJ2-7|TRBV7-2|TRBD2
TGTGCCAGCAGCTCTCCTAGCGGGACGCGTTACGAGCAGTACTTC
CASSSPSGTRYEQYF
>NA|TRBJ2-1|TRBV29-1|TRBD1
TGCAGCGTTAACCGGGACAGGGGTTACAATGAGCAGTTCTTC
CSVNRDRGYNEQFF
>NA|TRBJ1-2|TRBV15|TRBD1
TGTGCCACCAGCTCCCACAGGGGGGGAGGCTACACCTTC
CATSSHRGGGYTF
>NA|TRBJ2-1|TRBV27|NA
TGTGCCAGCACTTTTTCGGGGCTCAATGAGCAGTTCTTC
CASTFSGLNEQFF
>NA|TRBJ2-1|TRBV5-1|NA
TGCGCCAGCAGCATACAGGGAGGTGAGCAGTTCTTC
CASSIQGGEQFF
>NA|TRBJ2-7|TRBV6-5|TRBD1
TGTGCCAGCAGTTACTCTGAGGGGGCCTTCGAGCAGTACTTC
CASSYSEGAFEQYF
>NA|TRBJ2-6|TRBV7-2|TRBD1
TGTGCCAGCAGGGGGACAGGGCTCTCTGGGGCCAACGTCCTGACTTTC
CASRGTGLSGANVLTF
>NA|TRBJ1-5|TRBV5-8|NA
TGTGCCAGCAGGGATCGTCCTCAGCCCCAGCATTTT
CASRDRPQPQHF
>NA|TRBJ2-1|TRBV15|TRBD1
TGTGCCACCAGCAGCCAAAAAGGGTGGAAACAGGGGGCAAATGAGCAGTTCTTC
CATSSQKGWKQGANEQFF
>NA|TRBJ1-2|TRBV29-1|NA
TGCAGCGTCAACCTGATTTGGGGCGATGGCTACACCTTC
CSVNLIWGDGYTF
>once|TRBJ2-3|TRBV11-2|NA
TGTGCCAGCAGTGTCGCCGGGTTGGGCACAGATACGCAGTATTTT
CASSVAGLGTDTQYF
>NA|TRBJ1-1|TRBV9|NA
TGTGCCAGCACCCCCCTGACGAACACTGAAGCTTTCTTT
CASTPLTNTEAFF
>NA|TRBJ1-4|TRBV7-9|NA
TGTGCCAGCAGCTCCCGGGCGGGCCCCGCTCCTAATGAAAAACTGTTTTTT
CASSSRAGPAPNEKLFF
>NA|TRBJ1-2|TRBV25-1|NA
TGTGCCAGCAGTGTTGGACAATTGTATGGCTACACCTTC
CASSVGQLYGYTF
>NA|TRBJ1-3|TRBV28|NA
TGTGCCAGCACCCCTCCCCAGGGAAGCTCTGGAAACACCATATATTTT
CASTPPQGSSGNTIYF
>once|TRBJ2-7|TRBV29-1|NA
TGCAGCGTTGCAAAAGGCTATTCCTACGAGCAGTACTTC
CSVAKGYSYEQYF
>NA|TRBJ2-7|TRBV9|NA
TGTGCCAGCAGTGCAAGCGGGACAGTTTCCTACGAGCAGTACTTC
CASSASGTVSYEQYF
>NA|TRBJ1-1|TRBV7-9|NA
TGTGCCAGCAGCTTCGAGTGGGGCACTGAAGCTTTCTTT
CASSFEWGTEAFF
>NA|TRBJ2-3|TRBV6-5|NA
TGTGCCAGCAGGGACAGCAATACAGATACGCAGTATTTT
CASRDSNTDTQYF
>NA|TRBJ1-2|TRBV20-1|NA
TGCTCGGGGACGGGGGTTTATGGCTACACCTTC
CSGTGVYGYTF
>NA|TRBJ2-7|TRBV5-5|NA
TGTGCCAGCTTGATCGAGCAGTACTTC
CASLIEQYF
>few|TRBJ2-1|TRBV11-2|TRBD2
TGTGCCAGCAGCCCCGTTGATAGCGGGAGATACAATGAGCAGTTCTTC
CASSPVDSGRYNEQFF
>NA|TRBJ2-5|TRBV27|TRBD2
TGTGCCAGCAGTCCACTAGCGGGAGGAGAGCAAGAGACCCAGTACTTC
CASSPLAGGEQETQYF
>NA|TRBJ2-3|TRBV28|TRBD2
TGTGCCAGCAGTTTATCTCTAGCGGGAAGTAGCACAGATACGCAGTATTTT
CASSLSLAGSSTDTQYF
>NA|TRBJ2-7|TRBV7-9|NA
TGTGCCAGCAGCTTAGCATCAGGGAAATACGAGCAGTACTTC
CASSLASGKYEQYF
>NA|TRBJ1-2|TRBV29-1|NA
TGCAGCGTTGAAATTCCGGGTAACGGCTACACCTTC
CSVEIPGNGYTF
>NA|TRBJ2-7|TRBV7-8|TRBD1
TGTGCCAGCAGCGGAGGGGGGACAGGGGAGTTGGCCTACGAGCAGTACTTC
CASSGGGTGELAYEQYF
>NA|TRBJ2-7|TRBV7-6|NA
TGTGCCAGCAGCCTGACCAACGGGGGCGAGCAGTACTTC
CASSLTNGGEQYF
>NA|TRBJ1-3|TRBV10-2|NA
TGCGCCAGCAGTGATGGCAGGATGGGAAACACCATATATTTT
CASSDGRMGNTIYF
>NA|TRBJ1-1|TRBV11-3|TRBD1
TGTGCCAGCAGCTTCCAGGGGGGCACTGAAGCTTTCTTT
CASSFQGGTEAFF
>NA|TRBJ1-1|TRBV20-1|NA
TGCAGTGCTAGTACCAGGCTTGAAGCTTTCTTT
CSASTRLEAFF
>NA|TRBJ1-1|TRBV7-8|NA
TGTGCCAGCAGCTTACGGGGGGGAGGCACTGAAGCTTTCTTT
CASSLRGGGTEAFF
>NA|TRBJ2-1|TRBV10-2|TRBD2
TGCGCCAGCAGTGTTCAAGGCGGGAGCTCCTACAATGAGCAGTTCTTC
CASSVQGGSSYNEQFF